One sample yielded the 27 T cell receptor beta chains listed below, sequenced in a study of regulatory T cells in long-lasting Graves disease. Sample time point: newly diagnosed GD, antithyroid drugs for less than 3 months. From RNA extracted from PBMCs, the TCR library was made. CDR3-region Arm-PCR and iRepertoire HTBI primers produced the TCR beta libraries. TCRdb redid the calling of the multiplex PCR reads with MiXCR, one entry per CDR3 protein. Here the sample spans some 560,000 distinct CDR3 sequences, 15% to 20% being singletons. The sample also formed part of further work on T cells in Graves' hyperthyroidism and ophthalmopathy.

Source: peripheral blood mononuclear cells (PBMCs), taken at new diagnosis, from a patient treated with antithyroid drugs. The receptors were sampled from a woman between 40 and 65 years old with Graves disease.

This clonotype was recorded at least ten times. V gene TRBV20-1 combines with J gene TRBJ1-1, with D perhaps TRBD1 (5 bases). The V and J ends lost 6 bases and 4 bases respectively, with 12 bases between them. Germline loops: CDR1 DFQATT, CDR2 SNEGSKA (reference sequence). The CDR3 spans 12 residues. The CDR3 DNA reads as TGCAGTGCCGGGACGAGGGGCACTGAAGCTTTCTTT. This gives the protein CSAGTRGTEAFF.

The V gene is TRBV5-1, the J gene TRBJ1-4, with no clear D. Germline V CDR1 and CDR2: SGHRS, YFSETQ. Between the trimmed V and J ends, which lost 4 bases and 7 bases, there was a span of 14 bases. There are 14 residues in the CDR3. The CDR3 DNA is TGCGCCAGCAGCCCCGGGCGGGCCGGTGAAAAACTGTTTTTT. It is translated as CASSPGRAGEKLFF.

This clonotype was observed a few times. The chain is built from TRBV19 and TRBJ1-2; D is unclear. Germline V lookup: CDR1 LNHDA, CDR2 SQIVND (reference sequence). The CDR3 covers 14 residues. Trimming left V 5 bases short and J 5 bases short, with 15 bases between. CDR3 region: CASSVRRSQYGYTF. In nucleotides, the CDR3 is TGTGCCAGTAGTGTCCGTCGAAGTCAATATGGCTACACCTTC.

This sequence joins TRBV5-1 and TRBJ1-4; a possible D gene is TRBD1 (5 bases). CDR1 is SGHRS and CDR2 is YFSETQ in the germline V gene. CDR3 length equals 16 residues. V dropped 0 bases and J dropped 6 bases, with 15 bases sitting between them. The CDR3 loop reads CASSLAGGVVDEKLFF. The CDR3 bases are TGCGCCAGCAGCTTGGCCGGGGGGGTCGTGGATGAAAAACTGTTTTTT.

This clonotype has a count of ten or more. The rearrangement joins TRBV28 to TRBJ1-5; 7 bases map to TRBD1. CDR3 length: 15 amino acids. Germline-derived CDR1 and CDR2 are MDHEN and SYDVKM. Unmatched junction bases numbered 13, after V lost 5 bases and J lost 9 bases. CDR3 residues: CASSLGQTNKRPQHF. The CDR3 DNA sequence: TGTGCCAGCAGTCTGGGACAGACTAACAAGAGGCCCCAGCATTTT. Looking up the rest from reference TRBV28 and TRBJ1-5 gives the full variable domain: DVKVTQSSRYLVKRTGEKVFLECVQDMDHENMFWYRQDPGLGLRLIYFSYDVKMKEKGDIPEGYSVSREKKERFSLILESASTNQTSMYLCASSLGQTNKRPQHFGDGTRLSIL.

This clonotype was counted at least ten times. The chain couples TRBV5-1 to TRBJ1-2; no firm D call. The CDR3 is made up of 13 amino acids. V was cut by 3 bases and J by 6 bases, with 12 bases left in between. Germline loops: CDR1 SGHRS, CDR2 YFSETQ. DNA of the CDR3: TGCGCCAGCAGCTCGGCGGGCTGGAATGGCTACACCTTC. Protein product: CASSSAGWNGYTF.

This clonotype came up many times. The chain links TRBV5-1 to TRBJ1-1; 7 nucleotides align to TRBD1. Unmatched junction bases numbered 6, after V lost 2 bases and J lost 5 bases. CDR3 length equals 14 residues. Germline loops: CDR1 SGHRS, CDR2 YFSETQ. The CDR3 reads CASSFTEDRTEAFF. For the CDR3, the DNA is TGCGCCAGCAGCTTCACGGAGGACAGGACTGAAGCTTTCTTT.

CDR3 coding DNA: TGCAGTGCTAGAGTGAGGGGCCAAGAGACCCAGTACTTC. It is translated as CSARVRGQETQYF. V gene TRBV20-1 combines with J gene TRBJ2-5; D might be TRBD1 or TRBD2, each matching 5 bases. Looked up from germline, CDR1 is DFQATT and CDR2 is SNEGSKA (reference sequence). Trimming removed 1 base at V and 1 base at J, with 7 bases between. The CDR3 sequence is 13 residues long.

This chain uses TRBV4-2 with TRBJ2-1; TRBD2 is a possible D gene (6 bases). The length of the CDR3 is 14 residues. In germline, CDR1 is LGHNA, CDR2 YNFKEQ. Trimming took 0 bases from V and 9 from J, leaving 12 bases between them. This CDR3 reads CASSQEVRGSEQFF. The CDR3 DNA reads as TGTGCCAGCAGCCAAGAGGTCCGGGGGAGTGAGCAGTTCTTC.

CDR3 DNA: TGTGCCAGCTTACTCCAGGGGGACTATGGCTACACCTTC. This translates into CASLLQGDYGYTF. This rearrangement joins TRBV18 to TRBJ1-2; 7 bases map to TRBD1. The CDR3 loop spans 13 amino acids. V dropped 7 bases and J dropped 3; count of bases not matched to a gene: 5. Per the germline V gene, CDR1 is KGHSH and CDR2 is LQKENI.

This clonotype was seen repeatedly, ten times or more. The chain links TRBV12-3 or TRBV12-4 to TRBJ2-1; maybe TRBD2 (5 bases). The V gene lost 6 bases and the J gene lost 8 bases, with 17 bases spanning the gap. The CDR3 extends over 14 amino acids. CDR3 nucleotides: TGTGCCAGCAGCCAGGTTGGCTTCGGGGATGAGCAGTTCTTC. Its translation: CASSQVGFGDEQFF.

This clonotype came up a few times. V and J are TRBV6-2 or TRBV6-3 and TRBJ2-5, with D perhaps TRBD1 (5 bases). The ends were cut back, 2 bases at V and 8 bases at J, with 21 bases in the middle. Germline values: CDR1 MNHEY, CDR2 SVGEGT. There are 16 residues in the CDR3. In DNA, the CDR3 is TGTGCCAGCAGTTACGGGCAGGCAGGGCAAATGGAAACCCAGTACTTC. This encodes CASSYGQAGQMETQYF.

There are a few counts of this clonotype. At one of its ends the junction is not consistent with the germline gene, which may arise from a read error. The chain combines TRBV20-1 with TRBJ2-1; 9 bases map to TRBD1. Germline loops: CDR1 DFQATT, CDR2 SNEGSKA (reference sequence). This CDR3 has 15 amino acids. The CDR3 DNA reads TGCAGTGCCCCGACCGGGACAGGGTCTTACAATGAGCAGCTCTTC. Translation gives CSAPTGTGSYNEQLF.

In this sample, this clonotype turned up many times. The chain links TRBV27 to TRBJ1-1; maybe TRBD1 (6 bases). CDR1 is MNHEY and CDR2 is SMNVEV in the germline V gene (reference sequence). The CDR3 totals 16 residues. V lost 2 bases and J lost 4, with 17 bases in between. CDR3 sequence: CASSLQYRVGGTEAFF. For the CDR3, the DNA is TGTGCCAGCAGTTTACAATACAGGGTAGGGGGCACTGAAGCTTTCTTT.

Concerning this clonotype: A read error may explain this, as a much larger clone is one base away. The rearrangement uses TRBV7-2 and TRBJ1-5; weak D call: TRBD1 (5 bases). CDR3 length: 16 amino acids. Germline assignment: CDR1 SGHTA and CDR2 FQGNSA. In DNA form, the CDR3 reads TGTGCCAGCAGGTTAGGGGCGACCTATAGCAATCAGCCCCAGCATTTT. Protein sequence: CASRLGATYSNQPQHF.

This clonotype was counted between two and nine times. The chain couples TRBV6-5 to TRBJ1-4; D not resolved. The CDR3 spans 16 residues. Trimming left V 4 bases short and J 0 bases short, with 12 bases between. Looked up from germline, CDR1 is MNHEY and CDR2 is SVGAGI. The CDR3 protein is CASSSDSLATNEKLFF. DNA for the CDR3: TGTGCCAGCAGTTCGGACTCTCTGGCAACTAATGAAAAACTGTTTTTT.

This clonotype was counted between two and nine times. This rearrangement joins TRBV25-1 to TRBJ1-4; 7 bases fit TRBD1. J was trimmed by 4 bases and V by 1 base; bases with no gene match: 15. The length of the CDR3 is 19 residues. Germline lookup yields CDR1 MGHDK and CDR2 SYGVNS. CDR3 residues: CASSESGISGTVINEKLFF. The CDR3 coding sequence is TGTGCCAGCAGTGAATCCGGGATTTCTGGGACAGTGATTAATGAAAAACTGTTTTTT.

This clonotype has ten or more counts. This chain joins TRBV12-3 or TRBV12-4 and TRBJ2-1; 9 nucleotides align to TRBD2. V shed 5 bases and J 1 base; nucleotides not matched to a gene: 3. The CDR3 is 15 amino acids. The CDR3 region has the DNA TGTGCCAGCAGTCATAGCGGGGGTTCCTACAATGAGCAGTTCTTC. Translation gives CASSHSGGSYNEQFF.

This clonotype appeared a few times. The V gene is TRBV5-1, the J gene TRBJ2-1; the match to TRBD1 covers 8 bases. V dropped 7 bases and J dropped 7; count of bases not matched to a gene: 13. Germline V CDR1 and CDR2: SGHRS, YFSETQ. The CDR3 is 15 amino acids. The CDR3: CASGPGQGGVNEQFF. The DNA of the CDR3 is TGCGCCAGCGGCCCTGGACAGGGAGGTGTGAATGAGCAGTTCTTC.

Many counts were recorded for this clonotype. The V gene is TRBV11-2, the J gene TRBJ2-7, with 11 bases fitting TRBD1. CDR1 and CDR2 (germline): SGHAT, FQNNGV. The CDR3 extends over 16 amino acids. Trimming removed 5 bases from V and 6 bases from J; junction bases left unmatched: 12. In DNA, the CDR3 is TGTGCCAGCAGCCACGCCCCTTGGACAGGGGGCGGCGAGCAGTACTTC. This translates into CASSHAPWTGGGEQYF.

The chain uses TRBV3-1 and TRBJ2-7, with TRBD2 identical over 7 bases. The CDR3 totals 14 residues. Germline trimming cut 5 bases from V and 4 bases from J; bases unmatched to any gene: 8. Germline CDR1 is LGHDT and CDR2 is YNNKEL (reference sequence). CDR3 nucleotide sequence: TGTGCCAGCAGCGTCGCCTGGGGGGGTTACGAGCAGTACTTC. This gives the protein CASSVAWGGYEQYF.

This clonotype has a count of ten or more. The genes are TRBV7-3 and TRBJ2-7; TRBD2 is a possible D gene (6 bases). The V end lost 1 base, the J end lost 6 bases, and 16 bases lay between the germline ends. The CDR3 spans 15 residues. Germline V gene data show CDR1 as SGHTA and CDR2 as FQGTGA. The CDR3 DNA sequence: TGTGCCAGCAGCTTAAACGGTGTCGGGGGAGGCGAGCAGTACTTC. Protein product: CASSLNGVGGGEQYF.

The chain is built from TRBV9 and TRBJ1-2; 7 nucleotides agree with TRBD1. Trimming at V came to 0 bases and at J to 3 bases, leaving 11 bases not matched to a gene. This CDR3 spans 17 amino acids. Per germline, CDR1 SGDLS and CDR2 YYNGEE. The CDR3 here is CASSVEGAVGGDYGYTF. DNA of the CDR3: TGTGCCAGCAGCGTAGAGGGGGCGGTTGGCGGAGACTATGGCTACACCTTC.

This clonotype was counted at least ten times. DNA of the CDR3: TGTGCCAGCAGTGATCTGGCAGGGAGGACTGAAGCTTTCTTT. Protein: CASSDLAGRTEAFF. This chain uses TRBV2 with TRBJ1-1; D might be TRBD1 (5 bases). Germline CDR1 is SNHLY and CDR2 is FYNNEI. V was shortened by 3 bases and J by 5 bases, with 13 bases between the two germline ends. CDR3 length: 14 amino acids.

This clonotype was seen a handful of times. The CDR3 reads CASSYTTDAGNTIYF. The CDR3 bases are TGTGCCAGCAGTTACACCACAGATGCTGGAAACACCATATATTTT. The chain employs TRBV6-5 and TRBJ1-3; D gene unclear. The germline CDR1 and CDR2 sequences are MNHEY and SVGAGI. This CDR3 contains 15 residues. Trimming stripped 2 bases from V and 2 bases from J, with 10 bases between.

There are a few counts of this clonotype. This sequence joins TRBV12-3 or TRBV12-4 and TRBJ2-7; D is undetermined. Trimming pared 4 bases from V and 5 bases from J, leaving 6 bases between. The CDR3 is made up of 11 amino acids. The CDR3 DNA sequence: TGTGCCAGCAGTTCTGCCGACGAGCAGTACTTC. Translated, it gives CASSSADEQYF.

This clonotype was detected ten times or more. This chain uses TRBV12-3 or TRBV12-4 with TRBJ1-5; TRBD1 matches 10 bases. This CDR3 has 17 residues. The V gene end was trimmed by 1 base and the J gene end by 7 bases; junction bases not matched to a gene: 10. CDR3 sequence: CASSLGDRGRGGQPQHF. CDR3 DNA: TGTGCCAGCAGTTTAGGCGACAGGGGGCGCGGGGGACAGCCCCAGCATTTT.